Below, 19 T cell receptor beta chains from the same sample are listed, as sequenced in a study of Ad26.COV2.S vaccination and SARS-CoV-2 variants. The sample's treatment: some 19 received Ad26.COV2.S at low or high dose, single or two shots; about 5 received placebo; per-sample allocation not given. At day 63 after the first vaccine or placebo injection, samples were drawn. The table came from immunoSEQ multiplex PCR; TCRdb's copy has only in-frame clones and leaves some out. The table lists about 460,000 clones, approximately 90% of them singletons. Sequencing was performed on peripheral blood, taken in a trial of Ad26.COV2.S vaccine versus placebo. The source is a person aged 18-65 years who received the Ad26.COV2.S COVID-19 vaccine or a placebo.

The chain links TRBV28 to TRBJ1-3; no reliable D call. The CDR3 covers 14 residues. The V and J ends lost 8 bases and 0 bases respectively, with 11 bases between them. Germline loops: CDR1 MDHEN, CDR2 SYDVKM. CDR3 loop: CASGSGPSGNTIYF. The CDR3 nucleotides are TGTGCCAGCGGATCCGGGCCCTCTGGAAACACCATATATTTT.

This chain uses TRBV14 with TRBJ2-5; D gene ambiguous. Germline CDR1 is SGHDN and CDR2 is FVKESK. The CDR3 sequence is 16 residues long. Trimming took off 1 base at V and 4 bases at J, with 16 bases between the two ends. DNA for the CDR3: TGTGCCAGCAGCCAAGGATTTCGGGTTTCGGGAGAGACCCAGTACTTC. Translating gives CASSQGFRVSGETQYF.

V gene TRBV29-1 combines with J gene TRBJ1-1, with TRBD1 as a possible D gene (6 bases). Trimming removed 6 bases at V and 0 bases at J, with 14 bases between. Germline values: CDR1 SQVTM, CDR2 ANQGSEA. The CDR3 loop spans 14 amino acids. The CDR3: CSVEKDSMNTEAFF. The CDR3 nucleotides read TGCAGCGTAGAAAAGGACAGTATGAACACTGAAGCTTTCTTT.

The V gene is TRBV24-1, the J gene TRBJ2-3, with D perhaps TRBD2 (5 bases). With 3 bases removed from V and 0 bases from J, the gap between germline ends came to 6 bases. The CDR3 is 14 residues long. The germline gives CDR1 KGHDR, CDR2 SFDVKD. The CDR3 bases are TGTGCCACCAGTGATCCGGGGAGCACAGATACGCAGTATTTT. It codes for CATSDPGSTDTQYF.

The chain couples TRBV30 to TRBJ1-4; D perhaps matches TRBD1 (5 bases). Trimming took 7 bases from V and 8 from J, leaving 17 bases between them. The CDR3 sequence is 13 residues long. Germline CDR1 and CDR2: GTSNPN and SVGIG (reference sequence). For the CDR3, the DNA is TGTGCCTACCAGATGAGGGGTGGAGAAAAACTGTTTTTT. Protein sequence: CAYQMRGGEKLFF.

V is TRBV18 and J is TRBJ2-5; no reliable D call. The CDR3 has 11 amino acids. V was clipped by 8 bases and J by 0 bases, with 4 bases between them. Per the germline V gene, CDR1 is KGHSH and CDR2 is LQKENI. The CDR3 loop is CASTNQETQYF. CDR3 sequence (DNA): TGTGCCAGCACGAACCAAGAGACCCAGTACTTC.

The chain carries TRBV4-2 and TRBJ2-2; no clear D. The germline gives CDR1 LGHNA, CDR2 YNFKEQ. V lost 3 bases, J lost 2 bases, and 16 bases lay in between. This CDR3 is built from 17 residues. In nucleotides, the CDR3 is TGTGCCAGCAGCCAGGTACCGGTCAGACTTAACACCGGGGAGCTGTTTTTT. Amino acid sequence: CASSQVPVRLNTGELFF.

This sequence joins TRBV15 and TRBJ2-5, with TRBD1 as a possible D gene (5 bases). The CDR3 loop spans 14 amino acids. Looked up from germline, CDR1 is LNHNV and CDR2 is YYDKDF (reference sequence). The ends were cut back, 0 bases at V and 3 bases at J, with 8 bases in the middle. This CDR3 is CATSRDQGEETQYF. The CDR3 DNA sequence: TGTGCCACCAGCAGAGATCAGGGTGAAGAGACCCAGTACTTC.

The V and J genes are TRBV4-1 and TRBJ1-5, with D maybe TRBD1 (5 bases). This CDR3 contains 14 residues. V lost 4 bases and J 0 bases, leaving 7 bases between the germline ends. Germline V lookup: CDR1 MGHRA, CDR2 YSYEKL. Here the CDR3 reads CASSPDISNQPQHF. The DNA for the CDR3 is TGCGCCAGCAGCCCGGACATTAGCAATCAGCCCCAGCATTTT.

This clone has just a few counts. The gene calls are TRBV28 and TRBJ1-5; TRBD1 matches 8 bases. The germline CDR1 and CDR2 sequences are MDHEN and SYDVKM. There are 15 residues in the CDR3. V trimming: 6 bases; J trimming: 2 bases; junction bases outside the gene matches: 6. CDR3 sequence reads: CASRGDRNRNQPQHF. CDR3 DNA sequence: TGTGCCAGCAGGGGGGACAGGAACCGCAATCAGCCCCAGCATTTT.

The chain employs TRBV15 and TRBJ2-4; either TRBD1 or TRBD2 may supply D (5 bases each). The CDR3 has 14 residues. The germline V gene encodes CDR1 LNHNV and CDR2 YYDKDF (reference sequence). With 5 bases removed from V and 6 bases from J, the gap between germline ends came to 14 bases. The CDR3 coding sequence is TGTGCCACCAGCGTTAGGGACCTGGGAAACATTCAGTACTTC. As protein: CATSVRDLGNIQYF. The entire variable domain, with the rest obtained from reference TRBV15 and TRBJ2-4, is as follows: DAMVIQNPRYQVTQFGKPVTLSCSQTLNHNVMYWYQQKSSQAPKLLFHYYDKDFNNEADTPDNFQSRRPNTSFCFLDIRSPGLGDTAMYLCATSVRDLGNIQYFGAGTRLSVL.

This clone has a handful of counts. This chain links TRBV7-8 with TRBJ2-7, with TRBD2 as a possible D gene (5 bases). V was shortened by 1 base and J by 2 bases, with 9 bases between the two germline ends. Germline V gene data show CDR1 as SGHVS and CDR2 as FQNEAQ. The CDR3 is 14 amino acids. CDR3 coding DNA: TGTGCCAGCAGCTTAGAGGCGGGCGCCTACGAGCAGTACTTC. Protein product: CASSLEAGAYEQYF. Full variable domain (remainder filled in from reference TRBV7-8 and TRBJ2-7): GAGVSQSPRYKVAKRGQDVALRCDPISGHVSLFWYQQALGQGPEFLTYFQNEAQLDKSGLPSDRFFAERPEGSVSTLKIQRTQQEDSAVYLCASSLEAGAYEQYFGPGTRLTVT.

The J gene is TRBJ2-5, the V gene TRBV11-2; 10 nucleotides match TRBD2. J gave up 5 bases and V 4 bases, and 13 bases lay outside the gene matches. In germline, CDR1 is SGHAT, CDR2 FQNNGV. CDR3 length equals 17 residues. The CDR3 DNA reads TGTGCCAGCAGCTCGCTCCCGGGGCTAGCGGGAGTGGAGACCCAGTACTTC. Its translation is CASSSLPGLAGVETQYF.

The chain has TRBV27 and TRBJ1-2; 9 nucleotides align to TRBD1. Germline V gene data show CDR1 as MNHEY and CDR2 as SMNVEV (reference sequence). The V gene end was trimmed by 5 bases and the J gene end by 1 base; junction bases not matched to a gene: 8. The CDR3 loop spans 16 amino acids. The CDR3 loop reads CASSRTGGADNYGYTF. DNA for the CDR3: TGTGCCAGCAGTAGAACAGGGGGCGCCGATAACTATGGCTACACCTTC.

The rearrangement uses TRBV6-6 and TRBJ2-1, with 7 bases identical to TRBD1. This CDR3 spans 14 amino acids. CDR1 MNHNY and CDR2 SVGAGI come from the germline V gene (reference sequence). After removal of 5 bases from V and 10 bases from J, the junction contained 11 bases not matched to a gene. The CDR3 bases are TGTGCCAGCAGTACTACCGACAGGGACGGGGAGCAGTTCTTC. This translates into CASSTTDRDGEQFF.

The table lists this clone with a count of one. The chain links TRBV5-4 to TRBJ2-7, with D possibly being TRBD2 (6 bases). Germline V lookup: CDR1 SGHNT, CDR2 YYREEE (reference sequence). The CDR3 consists of 15 residues. V lost 4 bases and J lost 2, with 16 bases in between. CDR3 in amino acids: CASSLTSRGTYEQYF. The DNA for the CDR3 is TGTGCCAGCAGCCTTACTAGCCGCGGGACCTACGAGCAGTACTTC. The full variable domain, with the rest looked up from reference TRBV5-4 and TRBJ2-7, is ETGVTQSPTHLIKTRGQQVTLRCSSQSGHNTVSWYQQALGQGPQFIFQYYREEENGRGNFPPRFSGLQFPNYSSELNVNALELDDSALYLCASSLTSRGTYEQYFGPGTRLTVT.

This chain joins TRBV5-1 and TRBJ2-7; no reliable D call. Germline V lookup: CDR1 SGHRS, CDR2 YFSETQ. This CDR3 has 15 amino acids. With 3 bases removed from V and 3 bases from J, the gap between germline ends came to 16 bases. CDR3 coding DNA: TGCGCCAGCAGCTCAGGCAGACTGGAATTCTACGAGCAGTACTTC. It codes for CASSSGRLEFYEQYF.

The chain joins TRBV6-5 to TRBJ2-7, with D perhaps matching TRBD1 (6 bases). The CDR3 runs to 12 residues. Germline CDR1 reads MNHEY; CDR2 reads SVGAGI. Trimming cost V 6 bases and J 7 bases, with 13 bases left between them. Here the CDR3 reads CASRTGLREQYF. In nucleotides, the CDR3 is TGTGCCAGCAGGACAGGCCTCCGGGAGCAGTACTTC.

A single count supports this clone. The J gene is TRBJ2-5, the V gene TRBV5-8; TRBD1 aligns across 9 bases. The CDR3 is made up of 15 amino acids. Germline values: CDR1 SGHTS, CDR2 YDEGEE. J lost 1 base, V lost 4 bases, and 5 bases had no gene match. CDR3 bases: TGTGCCAGCAGCCCACGGGACAGGGCCCAAGAGACCCAGTACTTC. Its protein is CASSPRDRAQETQYF.